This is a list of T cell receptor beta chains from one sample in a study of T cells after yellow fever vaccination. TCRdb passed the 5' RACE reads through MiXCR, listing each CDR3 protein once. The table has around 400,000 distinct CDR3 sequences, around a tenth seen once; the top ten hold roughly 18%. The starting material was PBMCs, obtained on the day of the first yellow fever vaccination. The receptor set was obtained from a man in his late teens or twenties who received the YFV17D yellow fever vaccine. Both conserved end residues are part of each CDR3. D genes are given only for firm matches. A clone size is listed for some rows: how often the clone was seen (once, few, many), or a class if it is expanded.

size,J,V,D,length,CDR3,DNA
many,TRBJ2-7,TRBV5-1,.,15,CASSLGDANFYEQYF,TGCGCCAGCAGCTTGGGGGACGCCAACTTCTACGAGCAGTACTTC
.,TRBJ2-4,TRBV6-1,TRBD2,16,CASSGRGGTSKNIQYF,TGTGCCAGCAGTGGACGGGGGGGCACGTCCAAAAACATTCAGTACTTC
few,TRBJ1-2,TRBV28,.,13,CASRQDAAYGYTF,TGTGCCAGCAGGCAGGACGCTGCCTATGGCTACACCTTC
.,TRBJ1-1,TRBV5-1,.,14,CASSRTGRNTEAFF,TGCGCCAGCTCAAGAACAGGACGGAACACTGAAGCTTTCTTT
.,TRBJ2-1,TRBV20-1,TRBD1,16,CSARDRDRGYYDEQFF,TGCAGTGCTAGAGATCGAGACAGGGGGTATTACGATGAGCAGTTCTTC
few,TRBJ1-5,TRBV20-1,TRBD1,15,CSPGDLTGGYQPQHF,TGCAGCCCAGGTGATCTAACAGGGGGCTATCAGCCCCAGCATTTT
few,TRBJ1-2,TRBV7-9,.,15,CASSPGGGSNYGYTF,TGTGCCAGCAGCCCGGGGGGGGGCAGCAACTATGGCTACACCTTC
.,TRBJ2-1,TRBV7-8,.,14,CASSLRGVYNEQFF,TGTGCCAGCAGCTTACGAGGGGTCTACAATGAGCAGTTCTTC
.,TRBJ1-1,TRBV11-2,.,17,CASSLEAQVPRNTEAFF,TGTGCCAGCAGCTTAGAGGCACAGGTTCCCAGGAACACTGAAGCTTTCTTT
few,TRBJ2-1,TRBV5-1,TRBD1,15,CASSPGTDSYNEQFF,TGCGCCAGCAGCCCCGGGACAGATTCCTACAATGAGCAGTTCTTC
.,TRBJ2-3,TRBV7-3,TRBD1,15,CASSSPQGATDTQYF,TGTGCCAGCAGCTCCCCCCAGGGGGCCACAGATACGCAGTATTTT
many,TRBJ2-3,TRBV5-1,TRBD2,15,CASSLGLVGGDTQYF,TGCGCCAGCAGCCTCGGACTAGTTGGGGGAGATACGCAGTATTTT
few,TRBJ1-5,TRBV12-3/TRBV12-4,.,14,CASRINTGFQPQHF,TGTGCCAGCAGGATTAACACAGGGTTTCAGCCCCAGCATTTT
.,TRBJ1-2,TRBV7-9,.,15,CASSLGAGDGYGYTF,TGTGCCAGCAGCTTGGGGGCAGGGGACGGGTATGGCTACACCTTC
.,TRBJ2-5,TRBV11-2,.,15,CASSLAQVEQETQYF,TGTGCCAGCAGCTTAGCACAGGTAGAGCAAGAGACCCAGTACTTC
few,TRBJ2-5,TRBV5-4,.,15,CASSPKQEYQETQYF,TGTGCCAGCAGCCCGAAACAGGAGTACCAAGAGACCCAGTACTTC
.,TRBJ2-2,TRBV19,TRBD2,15,CASLAGGGYTGELFF,TGTGCCAGCCTCGCCGGGGGGGGGTACACCGGGGAGCTGTTTTTT
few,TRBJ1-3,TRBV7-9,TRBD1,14,CASRRTGRVNTIYF,TGTGCCAGCAGACGGACAGGGAGAGTAAACACCATATATTTT
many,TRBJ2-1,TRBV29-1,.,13,CSSWGAGGNEQFF,TGCAGCTCTTGGGGGGCAGGTGGGAATGAGCAGTTCTTC
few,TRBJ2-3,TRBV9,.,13,CASQSGARDTQYF,TGTGCCAGCCAATCGGGGGCAAGAGATACGCAGTATTTT
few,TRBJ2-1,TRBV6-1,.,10,CASRRGEQFF,TGTGCCAGCAGGAGGGGTGAGCAGTTCTTC
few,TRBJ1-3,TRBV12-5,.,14,CASGLGDDRNTIYF,TGTGCTAGTGGTTTGGGGGACGATCGGAACACCATATATTTT
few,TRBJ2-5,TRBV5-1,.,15,CASSLAGAGQETQYF,TGCGCCAGCAGCTTGGCCGGGGCAGGACAAGAGACCCAGTACTTC
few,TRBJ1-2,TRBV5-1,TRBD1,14,CASSLGTGVYGYTF,TGCGCCAGCAGCTTGGGGACAGGGGTCTATGGCTACACCTTC
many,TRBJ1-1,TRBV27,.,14,CASSPWTGGTEAFF,TGTGCCAGCAGTCCCTGGACTGGGGGCACTGAAGCTTTCTTT
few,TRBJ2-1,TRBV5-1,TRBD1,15,CASSSMTGQDNEQFF,TGCGCCAGCAGCTCCATGACAGGGCAGGACAATGAGCAGTTCTTC
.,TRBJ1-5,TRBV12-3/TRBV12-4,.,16,CASSLVSGGGDQPQHF,TGTGCCAGCAGTTTAGTGTCGGGGGGAGGCGATCAGCCCCAGCATTTT
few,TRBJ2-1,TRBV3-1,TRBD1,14,CASSQTDRFNEQFF,TGTGCCAGCAGCCAAACGGACAGGTTTAATGAGCAGTTCTTC
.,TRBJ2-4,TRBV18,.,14,CASSPEGSKNIQYF,TGTGCCAGCTCACCTGAGGGTTCCAAAAACATTCAGTACTTC
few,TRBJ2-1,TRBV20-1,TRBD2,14,CSAERGASYNEQFF,TGCAGTGCCGAGCGGGGGGCCTCCTACAATGAGCAGTTCTTC
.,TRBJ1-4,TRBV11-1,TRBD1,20,CASSRGATGGLAGTNEKLFF,TGTGCCAGCAGCCGAGGAGCGACAGGGGGCCTCGCGGGAACTAATGAAAAACTGTTTTTT
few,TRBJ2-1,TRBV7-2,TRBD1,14,CASSSRTGYREQFF,TGTGCCAGCAGCAGCCGGACAGGGTACAGGGAGCAGTTCTTC
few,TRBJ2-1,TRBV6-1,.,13,CASSQDWFREQFF,TGTGCCAGCAGTCAAGACTGGTTTCGTGAGCAGTTCTTC
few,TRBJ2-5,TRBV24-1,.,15,CATSDPSGIGETQYF,TGTGCCACCAGTGATCCTTCAGGGATCGGAGAGACCCAGTACTTC
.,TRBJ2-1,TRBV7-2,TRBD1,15,CASSWRTGVNNEQFF,TGTGCCAGCAGCTGGAGGACAGGGGTCAACAATGAGCAGTTCTTC
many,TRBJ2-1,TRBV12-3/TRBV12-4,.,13,CASRSDPNNEQFF,TGTGCCAGCAGGTCGGACCCAAACAATGAGCAGTTCTTC
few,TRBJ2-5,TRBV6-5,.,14,CASSFGHGQETQYF,TGTGCCAGCAGTTTTGGACACGGCCAAGAGACCCAGTACTTC
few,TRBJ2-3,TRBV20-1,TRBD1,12,CSSGTGTDTQYF,TGCAGCTCCGGGACAGGGACAGATACGCAGTATTTT
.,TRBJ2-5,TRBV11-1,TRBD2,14,CASSLGLAGKTQYF,TGTGCCAGCAGCTTGGGCCTAGCGGGGAAGACCCAGTACTTC
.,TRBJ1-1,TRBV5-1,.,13,CASSPWLGTEAFF,TGCGCCAGCAGCCCGTGGCTGGGAACTGAAGCTTTCTTT
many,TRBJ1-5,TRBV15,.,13,CATSRDRNQPQHF,TGTGCCACCAGCAGAGATCGGAATCAGCCCCAGCATTTT